What follows are 15 T cell receptor beta chains derived from one specimen sequenced in a study of T cell responses to AZD1222 COVID-19 vaccine. Assay used: immunoSEQ multiplex PCR; TCRdb lists only in-frame clones, some missing. Found here are approximately 160,000 clones, about nine tenths of them singletons; the top ten hold roughly 2%. The sample was peripheral blood, taken on day 0 of AZD1222 vaccination. Receptor source: an adult in good health.

The V gene is TRBV6-2 or TRBV6-3, the J gene TRBJ2-1, with TRBD1 as a possible D gene (6 bases). The CDR3 spans 12 residues. Trimming removed 6 bases from V and 8 bases from J, with 11 bases in between. Germline V CDR1 and CDR2: MNHEY, SVGEGT. In nucleotides, the CDR3 is TGTGCCAGCAGCCAACAGGGCTATGAGCAGTTCTTC. It encodes CASSQQGYEQFF.

The chain recombines TRBV5-1 with TRBJ1-4, with D possibly being TRBD1 (6 bases). The CDR3 spans 16 residues. Between the trimmed V and J ends, which lost 4 bases and 7 bases, there was a span of 20 bases. Looked up from germline, CDR1 is SGHRS and CDR2 is YFSETQ. In DNA form, the CDR3 reads TGCGCCAGCAGCCAAGACTCAACAGGGTTAGGTGAAAAACTGTTTTTT. This gives the protein CASSQDSTGLGEKLFF.

The J gene is TRBJ1-2, the V gene TRBV7-9; D is perhaps TRBD1 (6 bases). The germline V gene has CDR1 SEHNR and CDR2 FQNEAQ (reference sequence). The ends were cut back, 5 bases at V and 8 bases at J, with 15 bases in the middle. The CDR3 extends over 13 amino acids. Here the CDR3 DNA reads TGTGCCAGCAGCACGACAGGCGGTGGGGGCTACACCTTC. The encoded protein is CASSTTGGGGYTF.

CDR3 sequence reads: CASSPPGIETEAFF. CDR3 in DNA: TGTGCCAGCAGTCCTCCAGGAATTGAGACTGAAGCTTTCTTT. V gene TRBV28 combines with J gene TRBJ1-1; unclear D gene. V was clipped by 5 bases and J by 5 bases, with 15 bases between them. The CDR3 sequence is 14 residues long. Germline V lookup: CDR1 MDHEN, CDR2 SYDVKM.

The genes are TRBV5-1 and TRBJ2-3; TRBD2 aligns across 8 bases. Trimming cost V 3 bases and J 6 bases; bases outside gene matches: 12. The CDR3 sequence is 16 residues long. In germline, CDR1 is SGHRS, CDR2 YFSETQ. For the CDR3, the DNA is TGCGCCAGCAGCTGGAACTCGGGGACTAGATACGATACGCAGTATTTT. It codes for CASSWNSGTRYDTQYF. Filled out from reference TRBV5-1 and TRBJ2-3, the complete variable domain reads KAGVTQTPRYLIKTRGQQVTLSCSPISGHRSVSWYQQTPGQGLQFLFEYFSETQRNKGNFPGRFSGRQFSNSRSEMNVSTLELGDSALYLCASSWNSGTRYDTQYFGPGTRLTVL.

This clone is a singleton in its sample. The chain has TRBV7-2 and TRBJ1-2; D unclear. Trimming left V 3 bases short and J 4 bases short, with 15 bases between. CDR1 is SGHTA and CDR2 is FQGNSA in the germline V gene. CDR3 length: 15 residues. The CDR3 spells CASSFGPEFLYGYTF. CDR3 DNA: TGTGCCAGCAGCTTTGGGCCGGAGTTTCTCTATGGCTACACCTTC.

The rearrangement links TRBV19 to TRBJ2-3; D may be TRBD1 (6 bases). The CDR3 length is 15 residues. V lost 5 bases to trimming and J lost 6 bases, with 18 bases between them. CDR1 is LNHDA, CDR2 SQIVND, per germline (reference sequence). In DNA, the CDR3 is TGTGCCAGTAGTCGAATCCGGGACACCCCCGATACGCAGTATTTT. This encodes CASSRIRDTPDTQYF.

V gene TRBV30 combines with J gene TRBJ2-3; tentatively, D is TRBD2 (6 bases). The CDR3 spans 13 residues. V lost 0 bases to trimming and J lost 5 bases, with 9 bases between them. Germline CDR1 is GTSNPN and CDR2 is SVGIG (reference sequence). CDR3 region: CAWSVRGVDTQYF. The CDR3 region has the DNA TGTGCCTGGAGTGTACGCGGGGTAGATACGCAGTATTTT.

V usage is TRBV9 and J usage is TRBJ1-5; tentatively, D is TRBD1 (5 bases). The germline CDR1 and CDR2 sequences are SGDLS and YYNGEE. Trimming cost V 4 bases and J 2 bases, with 10 bases left between them. This CDR3 is built from 14 residues. The CDR3 coding sequence is TGTGCCAGCAGCTGGGACGATGGCAATCAGCCCCAGCATTTT. Its translation: CASSWDDGNQPQHF. The full variable domain, with the rest looked up from reference TRBV9 and TRBJ1-5, is DSGVTQTPKHLITATGQRVTLRCSPRSGDLSVYWYQQSLDQGLQFLIQYYNGEERAKGNILERFSAQQFPDLHSELNLSSLELGDSALYFCASSWDDGNQPQHFGDGTRLSIL.

The chain links TRBV5-5 to TRBJ1-4; no definite D call. Germline CDR1 and CDR2: SGHKS and YYEKEE (reference sequence). Between the trimmed V and J ends, which lost 3 bases and 8 bases, there was a span of 11 bases. The CDR3 is made up of 13 amino acids. The CDR3 reads CASSSQRREKLFF. The CDR3, as DNA: TGTGCCAGCAGCTCACAGCGGAGGGAAAAACTGTTTTTT.

The chain combines TRBV19 with TRBJ1-1; weak D call: TRBD1 (5 bases). Germline lookup yields CDR1 LNHDA and CDR2 SQIVND (reference sequence). CDR3 size: 14 residues. V lost 5 bases and J 5 bases, leaving 15 bases between the germline ends. The CDR3 region is CASSLVSGGTEAFF. As DNA, the CDR3 is TGTGCCAGTAGTCTTGTTTCTGGGGGTACTGAAGCTTTCTTT. The entire variable domain, with the rest obtained from reference TRBV19 and TRBJ1-1, is as follows: DGGITQSPKYLFRKEGQNVTLSCEQNLNHDAMYWYRQDPGQGLRLIYYSQIVNDFQKGDIAEGYSVSREKKESFPLTVTSAQKNPTAFYLCASSLVSGGTEAFFGQGTRLTVV.

The gene calls are TRBV6-4 and TRBJ2-2; no clear D. Trimming removed 6 bases at V and 1 base at J, with 18 bases between. Germline values: CDR1 MRHNA, CDR2 SNTAGT. The CDR3 has 17 residues. The CDR3: CASRITRVKGNTGELFF. In DNA form, the CDR3 reads TGTGCCAGCAGAATCACTCGAGTCAAAGGGAACACCGGGGAGCTGTTTTTT.

The chain links TRBV7-3 to TRBJ2-1; 7 bases agree with TRBD2. After removal of 1 base from V and 9 bases from J, the junction contained 9 bases not matched to a gene. The germline V gene has CDR1 SGHTA and CDR2 FQGTGA. There are 15 residues in the CDR3. DNA of the CDR3: TGTGCCAGCAGCTTAAGGGCGGGGGTAAGCGTTGAGCAGTTCTTC. Residues: CASSLRAGVSVEQFF.

The V call is TRBV19, the J call TRBJ2-1, with no clear D. This CDR3 contains 12 residues. Germline V gene sequence: CDR1 LNHDA, CDR2 SQIVND (reference sequence). The V end lost 5 bases, the J end lost 4 bases, and 6 bases lay between the germline ends. The CDR3 here is CASSSTYNEQFF. DNA of the CDR3: TGTGCCAGTAGTTCCACGTACAATGAGCAGTTCTTC.

This chain uses TRBV5-1 with TRBJ1-4, with TRBD1 as a possible D gene (5 bases). The CDR3 sequence is 14 residues long. Trimming stripped 4 bases from V and 8 bases from J, with 15 bases between. Germline CDR1 is SGHRS and CDR2 is YFSETQ. The DNA of the CDR3 is TGCGCCAGCAGCCCGGAAGGGGCTCGGGAAAAACTGTTTTTT. Its protein is CASSPEGAREKLFF.